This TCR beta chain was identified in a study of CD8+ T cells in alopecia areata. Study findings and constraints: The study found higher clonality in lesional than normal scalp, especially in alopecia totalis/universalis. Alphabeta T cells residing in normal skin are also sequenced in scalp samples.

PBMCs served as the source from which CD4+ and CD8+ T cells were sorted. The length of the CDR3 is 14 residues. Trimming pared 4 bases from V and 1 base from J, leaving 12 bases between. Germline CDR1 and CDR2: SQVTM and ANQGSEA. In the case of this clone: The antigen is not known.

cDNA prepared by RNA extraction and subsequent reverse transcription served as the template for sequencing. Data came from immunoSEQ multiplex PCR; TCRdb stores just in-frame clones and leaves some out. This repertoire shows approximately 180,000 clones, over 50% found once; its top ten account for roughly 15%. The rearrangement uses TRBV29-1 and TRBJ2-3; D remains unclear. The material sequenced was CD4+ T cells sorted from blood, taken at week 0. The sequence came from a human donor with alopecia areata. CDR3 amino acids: CSVGFRLRTDTQYF. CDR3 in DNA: TGCAGCGTTGGTTTCCGGCTCCGCACAGATACGCAGTATTTT.